This T cell receptor (beta chain) was sequenced for a study of a mutant IDH1 vaccine in newly diagnosed glioma. Study-wide background: The start of vaccination came 4-6 weeks after radiotherapy alone, or with temozolomide cycles.

Stated time point: week 47, end of study. It was 300 ug of mutant IDH1 20-mer peptide that made up each vaccine dose, given with topical imiquimod. Sequenced by immunoSEQ multiplex PCR; TCRdb stores in-frame clones only, minus some. The sample includes more than 30,000 clones, around 90% of them seen just once. As concerns this clone: The antigen is unknown. Other nucleotide sequences in the sample specify the same CDR3.

CDR1 is SNHLY, CDR2 FYNNEI, per germline. V lost 6 bases and J lost 3, with 9 bases in between. The CDR3 loop spans 12 amino acids. The V and J genes are TRBV2 and TRBJ2-7; tentatively, D is TRBD1 (6 bases). The sequence was collected from a woman between 40 and 50 years old with glioma. The sample in question was PBMCs, obtained from a glioma patient whose treatment included an IDH1 peptide vaccine. DNA of the CDR3: TGTGCCAGCAGCAGACAGGTCTACGAGCAGTACTTC. Amino acid sequence: CASSRQVYEQYF.